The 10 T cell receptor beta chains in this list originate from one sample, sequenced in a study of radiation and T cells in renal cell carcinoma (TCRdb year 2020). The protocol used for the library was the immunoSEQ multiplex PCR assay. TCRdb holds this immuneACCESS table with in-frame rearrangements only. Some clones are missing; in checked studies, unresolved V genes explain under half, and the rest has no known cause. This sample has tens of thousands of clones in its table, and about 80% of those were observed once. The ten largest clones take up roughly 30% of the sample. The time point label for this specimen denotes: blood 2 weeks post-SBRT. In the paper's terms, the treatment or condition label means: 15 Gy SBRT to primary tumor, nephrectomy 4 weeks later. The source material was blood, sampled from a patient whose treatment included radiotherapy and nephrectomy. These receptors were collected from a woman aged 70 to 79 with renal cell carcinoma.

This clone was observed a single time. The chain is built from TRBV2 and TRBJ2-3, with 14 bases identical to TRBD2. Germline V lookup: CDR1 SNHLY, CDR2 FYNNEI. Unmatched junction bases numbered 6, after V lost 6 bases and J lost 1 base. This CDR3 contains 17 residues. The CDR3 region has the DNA TGTGCCAGCAGAGCCGGGACTAGCGGGAGTGGCACAGATACGCAGTATTTT. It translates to CASRAGTSGSGTDTQYF.

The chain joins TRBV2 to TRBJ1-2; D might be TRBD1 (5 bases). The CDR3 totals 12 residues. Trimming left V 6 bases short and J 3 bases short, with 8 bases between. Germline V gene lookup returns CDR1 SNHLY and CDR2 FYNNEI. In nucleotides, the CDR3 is TGTGCCAGCAGGCAGGGTGACTATGGCTACACCTTC. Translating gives CASRQGDYGYTF.

CDR3 in amino acids: CASSYEGLSSGNTIYF. The CDR3 DNA sequence: TGTGCCAGCAGTTACGAGGGCCTTAGCTCTGGAAACACCATATATTTT. This chain connects TRBV6-6 to TRBJ1-3, with no clear D. Germline assignment: CDR1 MNHNY and CDR2 SVGAGI (reference sequence). The CDR3 runs 16 residues. Trimming left V 2 bases short and J 0 bases short, with 11 bases between.

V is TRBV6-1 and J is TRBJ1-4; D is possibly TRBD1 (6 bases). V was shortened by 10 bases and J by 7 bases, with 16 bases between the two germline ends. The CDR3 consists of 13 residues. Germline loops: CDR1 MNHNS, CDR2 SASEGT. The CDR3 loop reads CAIRGEGGEKLFF. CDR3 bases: TGTGCCATCCGCGGTGAAGGGGGTGAAAAACTGTTTTTT.

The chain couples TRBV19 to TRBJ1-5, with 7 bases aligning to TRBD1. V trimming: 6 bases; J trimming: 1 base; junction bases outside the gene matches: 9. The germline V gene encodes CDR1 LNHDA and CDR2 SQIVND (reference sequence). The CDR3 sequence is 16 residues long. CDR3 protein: CASSGRQGASNQPQHF. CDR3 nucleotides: TGTGCCAGTAGCGGCCGACAGGGTGCGAGCAATCAGCCCCAGCATTTT.

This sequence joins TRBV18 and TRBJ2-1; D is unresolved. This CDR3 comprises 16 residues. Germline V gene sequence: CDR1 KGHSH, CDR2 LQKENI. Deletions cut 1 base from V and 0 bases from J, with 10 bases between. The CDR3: CASSPRGHSSYNEQFF. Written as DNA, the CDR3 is TGTGCCAGCTCACCACGTGGTCATAGCTCCTACAATGAGCAGTTCTTC. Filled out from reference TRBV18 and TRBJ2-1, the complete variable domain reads NAGVMQNPRHLVRRRGQEARLRCSPMKGHSHVYWYRQLPEEGLKFMVYLQKENIIDESGMPKERFSAEFPKEGPSILRIQQVVRGDSAAYFCASSPRGHSSYNEQFFGPGTRLTVL.

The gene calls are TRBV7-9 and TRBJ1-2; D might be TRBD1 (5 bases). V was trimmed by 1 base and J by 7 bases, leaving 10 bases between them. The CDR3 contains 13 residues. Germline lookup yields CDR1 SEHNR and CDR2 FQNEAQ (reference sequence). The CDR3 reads CASSLVGVAGYTF. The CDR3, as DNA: TGTGCCAGCAGCTTAGTGGGGGTGGCTGGCTACACCTTC.

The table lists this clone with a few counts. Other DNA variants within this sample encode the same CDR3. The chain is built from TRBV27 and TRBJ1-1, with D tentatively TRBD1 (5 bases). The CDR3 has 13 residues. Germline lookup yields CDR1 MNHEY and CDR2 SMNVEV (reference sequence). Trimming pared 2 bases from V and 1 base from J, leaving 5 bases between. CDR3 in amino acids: CASSLGQNTEAFF. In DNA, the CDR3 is TGTGCCAGCAGTTTAGGACAGAACACTGAAGCTTTCTTT.

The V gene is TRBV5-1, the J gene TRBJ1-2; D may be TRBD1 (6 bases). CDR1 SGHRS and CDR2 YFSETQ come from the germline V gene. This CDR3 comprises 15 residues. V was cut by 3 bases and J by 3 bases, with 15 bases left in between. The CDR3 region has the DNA TGCGCCAGCAGCTCCTCGGGGGGGCTCGACTATGGCTACACCTTC. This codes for CASSSSGGLDYGYTF.

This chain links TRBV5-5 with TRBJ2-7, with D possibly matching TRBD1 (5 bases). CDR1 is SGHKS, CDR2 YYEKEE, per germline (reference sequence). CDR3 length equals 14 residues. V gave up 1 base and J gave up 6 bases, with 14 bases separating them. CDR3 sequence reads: CASSLQGNALEQYF. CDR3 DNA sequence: TGTGCCAGCAGCTTGCAGGGAAACGCCCTCGAGCAGTACTTC.